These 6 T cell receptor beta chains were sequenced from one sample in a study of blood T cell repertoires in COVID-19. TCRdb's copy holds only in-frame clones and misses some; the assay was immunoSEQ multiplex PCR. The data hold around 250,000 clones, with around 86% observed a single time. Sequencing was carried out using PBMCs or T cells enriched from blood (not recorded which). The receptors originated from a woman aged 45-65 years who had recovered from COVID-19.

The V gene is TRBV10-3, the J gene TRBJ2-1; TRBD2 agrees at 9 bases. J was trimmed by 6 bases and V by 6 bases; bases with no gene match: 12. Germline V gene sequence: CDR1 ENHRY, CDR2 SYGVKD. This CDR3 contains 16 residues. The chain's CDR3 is CAIRRLADTRGNEQFF. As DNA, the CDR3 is TGTGCCATCAGGAGACTAGCGGATACAAGGGGCAATGAGCAGTTCTTC.

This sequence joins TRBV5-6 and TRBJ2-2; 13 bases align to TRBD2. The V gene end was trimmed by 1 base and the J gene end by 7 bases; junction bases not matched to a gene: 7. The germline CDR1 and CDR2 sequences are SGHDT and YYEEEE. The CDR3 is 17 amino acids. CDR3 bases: TGTGCCAGCAGCTTGAGGACTAGCGGGAGAAAGGTCGGGGAGCTGTTTTTT. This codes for CASSLRTSGRKVGELFF.

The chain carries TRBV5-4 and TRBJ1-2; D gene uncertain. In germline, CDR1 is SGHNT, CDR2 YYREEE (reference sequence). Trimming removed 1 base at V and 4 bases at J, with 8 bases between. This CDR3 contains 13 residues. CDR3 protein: CASSLSPGYGYTF. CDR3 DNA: TGTGCCAGCAGCTTGAGTCCGGGCTATGGCTACACCTTC.

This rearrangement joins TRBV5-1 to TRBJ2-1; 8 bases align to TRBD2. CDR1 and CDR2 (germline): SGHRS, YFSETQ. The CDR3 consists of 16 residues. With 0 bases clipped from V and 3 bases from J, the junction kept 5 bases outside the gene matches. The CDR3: CASSLATGGGYNEQFF. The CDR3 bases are TGCGCCAGCAGCTTGGCCACGGGAGGGGGCTACAATGAGCAGTTCTTC. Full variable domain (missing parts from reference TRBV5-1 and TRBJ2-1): KAGVTQTPRYLIKTRGQQVTLSCSPISGHRSVSWYQQTPGQGLQFLFEYFSETQRNKGNFPGRFSGRQFSNSRSEMNVSTLELGDSALYLCASSLATGGGYNEQFFGPGTRLTVL.

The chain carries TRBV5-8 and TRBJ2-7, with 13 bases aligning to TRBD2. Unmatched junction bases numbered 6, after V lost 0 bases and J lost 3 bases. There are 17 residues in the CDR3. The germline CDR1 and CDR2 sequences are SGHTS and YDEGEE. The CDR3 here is CASSLGGTSGTIYEQYF. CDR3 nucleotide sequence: TGTGCCAGCAGCTTGGGTGGGACTAGCGGGACGATCTACGAGCAGTACTTC.

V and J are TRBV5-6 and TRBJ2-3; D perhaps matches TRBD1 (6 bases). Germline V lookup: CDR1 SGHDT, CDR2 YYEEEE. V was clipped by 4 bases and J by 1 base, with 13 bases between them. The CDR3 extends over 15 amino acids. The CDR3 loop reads CASSQQGLGTDTQYF. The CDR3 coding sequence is TGTGCCAGCAGCCAACAGGGTTTGGGCACAGATACGCAGTATTTT.